This T cell receptor (beta chain) is from a study of shared clonotypes between healthy human individuals. On this clone itself: Its antigen remains unidentified.

Study conclusions and caveats: Four donors shared 5% to 5.5% of their naive CD4 clonotypes.

Researchers divided each subset's genomic DNA evenly across several immunoSEQ plates. The protocol was immunoSEQ multiplex PCR, while the TCRdb copy is restricted to in-frame clones and leaves out a portion. Among roughly 2 million clones listed, just under 95% were seen once. The CDR3 runs to 13 residues. The J segment lost 5 bases and the V segment lost 10 bases, leaving 10 bases of the junction unmatched. Germline CDR1 is MNHNS and CDR2 is SASEGT. CD45RO-negative, CCR7-positively selected cells formed the naive CD8 fraction, excluding terminally differentiated effector memory CD45RA+ cells. The donors were adults (healthy and HIV-negative) with no recent acute infections or vaccinations.

The receptor was isolated from a man between 18 and 35 years old in good health. Source material: naive CD8+ T cells sorted from blood. The chain recombines TRBV6-1 with TRBJ2-7, with 8 bases aligning to TRBD1. In nucleotides, the CDR3 is TGTGCCACCGGACAGGGCCGGGCACACGAGCAGTACTTC. It specifies CATGQGRAHEQYF.